The clone carrying this T cell receptor beta chain was recorded a few times. As yet, its antigen is unknown. Germline CDR1 MNHNS, CDR2 SASEGT. V was trimmed by 1 base and J by 2 bases, leaving 9 bases between them. The CDR3 totals 15 residues. This record belongs to a study of identical twins. Study-wide results and caveats: Not following the same donors, the study drew its conclusions from cross-sectional statistical analysis.

Template switching created a universal primer site, and the cDNA included unique molecular identifiers. From the 5' RACE reads, TCRdb called clonotypes with MiXCR, one entry per CDR3 protein. The table records nearly 900,000 distinct CDR3 sequences, approximately 13% of them present only once. In addition, the sample was reused for a study of yellow fever vaccine responses in identical twins.

The gene calls are TRBV6-1 and TRBJ1-5; D gene ambiguous. The material sequenced was PBMCs. This TCR was sampled from a woman between 18 and 29 years old in good health. The chain's CDR3 is CASSEGTRGNQPQHF. CDR3 nucleotides: TGTGCCAGCAGTGAAGGGACCCGGGGCAATCAGCCCCAGCATTTT.